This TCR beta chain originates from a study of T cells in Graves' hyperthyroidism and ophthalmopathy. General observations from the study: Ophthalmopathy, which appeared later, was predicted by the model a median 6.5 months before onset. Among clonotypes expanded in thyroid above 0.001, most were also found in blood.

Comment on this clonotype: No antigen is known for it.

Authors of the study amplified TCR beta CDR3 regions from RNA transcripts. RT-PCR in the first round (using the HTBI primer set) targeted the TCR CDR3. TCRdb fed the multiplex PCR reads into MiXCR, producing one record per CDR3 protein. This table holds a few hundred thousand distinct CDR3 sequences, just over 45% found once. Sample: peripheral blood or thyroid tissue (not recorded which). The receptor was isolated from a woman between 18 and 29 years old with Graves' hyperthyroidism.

The CDR3 nucleotides read TGTGCCAGCAGCCAAGAGGGGGCCAACGTCCTGACTTTC. As protein: CASSQEGANVLTF. V usage is TRBV7-2 and J usage is TRBJ2-6; no firm D call. Germline assignment: CDR1 SGHTA and CDR2 FQGNSA. Trimming took 5 bases from V and 4 from J, leaving 6 bases between them. The CDR3 has 13 amino acids.